This is a list of T cell receptor beta chains from one sample in a study of CD8+CD57+ T cells in acquired aplastic anemia. Via MiXCR, TCRdb re-called the reads, giving one row per CDR3 protein. Counted here are around 200,000 distinct CDR3 sequences, 40% to 60% occurring once; the ten biggest clones make up about 20%. Material: sorted CD4+, CD8+, or CD8+CD57+ T cells (not recorded which) from PBMCs. These receptors were obtained from a human donor with aplastic anemia. CDR3s include the opening cysteine and the closing phenylalanine or tryptophan. The D gene is left open where the match is weak. Not all rows give a size; the values are once, few, many and, for expanded clones, a class.

many	-	TRBV5-5	TRBJ1-1	TGTGCCAGCTTGGGTTTCCTAAGCACTGAAGCTTTCTTT	CASLGFLSTEAFF
many	-	TRBV12-3/TRBV12-4	TRBJ2-3	TGTGCCAGCACGGAGGAGTCAGGGGCCGCAGGGCTCAGGGATACGCAGTATTTT	CASTEESGAAGLRDTQYF
many	-	TRBV11-3	TRBJ2-2	TGTGCCAGCAGCTTAATGGGTGACACCGGGGAGCTGTTTTTT	CASSLMGDTGELFF
-	TRBD1	TRBV19	TRBJ1-2	TGTGCCAGTAGTATAGGACAGGGATCCTATGGCTACACCTTC	CASSIGQGSYGYTF
many	-	TRBV7-9	TRBJ1-6	TGTGCCAGCAGCTCTACAGGGTATAATTCACCCCTCCACTTT	CASSSTGYNSPLHF
many	TRBD2	TRBV5-1	TRBJ2-1	TGCGCCAGCAGCCCGGGGACTAGCGGAAAGTTCTTC	CASSPGTSGKFF
-	TRBD2	TRBV7-9	TRBJ2-1	TGTGCCAGCAGCGTCTCTAGCGGGAGGGAGCAGTTCTTC	CASSVSSGREQFF
-	-	TRBV7-2	TRBJ2-1	TGTGCCAGCAGCGTAGATTCAGGGACCGACTACAATGAGCAGTTCTTC	CASSVDSGTDYNEQFF
many	-	TRBV20-1	TRBJ1-5	TGCAGTGCTAGAGATGATTCAGGGGTGACGAATCAGCCCCAGCATTTT	CSARDDSGVTNQPQHF
many	-	TRBV25-1	TRBJ1-4	TGTGCCAGCAGTGGGGGGGGGGGAAACGAAAAACTGTTTTTT	CASSGGGGNEKLFF
many	-	TRBV20-1	TRBJ2-5	TGCAGTGCTAGAGATTGGGGGACGGCCGAAGAGACCCAGTACTTC	CSARDWGTAEETQYF
-	TRBD1	TRBV5-1	TRBJ1-2	TGCGCCAGCAGCTTGGAAGCGACAGGGGTCGGCTACACCTTC	CASSLEATGVGYTF
many	TRBD2	TRBV6-6	TRBJ2-1	TGTGCCAGCAGTTACTCAGGGCTAGCGGGGGTTTACAATGAGCAGTTCTTC	CASSYSGLAGVYNEQFF
many	TRBD2	TRBV7-6	TRBJ2-5	TGTGCCAGCGCCCCGGTGGTGGCTAGCGGGGGCCAAGAGACCCAGTACTTC	CASAPVVASGGQETQYF
-	-	TRBV15	TRBJ2-3	TGTGCCACCAGCAGGGGTCCTACACCCCAAGGGACAGATACGCAGTATTTT	CATSRGPTPQGTDTQYF
-	-	TRBV11-2	TRBJ2-7	TGTGCCAGCAGCTACGGGGGCCACTACGAGCAGTACTTC	CASSYGGHYEQYF
-	-	TRBV20-1	TRBJ1-1	TGCAGTGTTAAGGGGGGGCTGCTGGGGACTGAAGCTTTCTTT	CSVKGGLLGTEAFF
once	TRBD1	TRBV24-1	TRBJ1-2	TGTGCCACCAGTGAAAGACAGGGGGCCCACTATGGCTACACCTTC	CATSERQGAHYGYTF
once	TRBD1	TRBV12-3/TRBV12-4	TRBJ2-2	TGTGCCAGCAGCGCGGACAGGGGGCGTACCGGGGAGCTGTTTTTT	CASSADRGRTGELFF
many	-	TRBV20-1	TRBJ1-6	TGCAGTGCTAGAGAACCGTGGACAGCCCAGAGCTCCTATAATTCACCCCTCCACTTT	CSAREPWTAQSSYNSPLHF
many	-	TRBV3-1	TRBJ1-1	TGTGCCAGCAGCCGTCCGGGCACTGAAGCTTTCTTT	CASSRPGTEAFF
-	-	TRBV7-9	TRBJ2-1	TGTGCCAGCAGCCATACGCGGGACTCCTACAATGAGCAGTTCTTC	CASSHTRDSYNEQFF
-	TRBD2	TRBV19	TRBJ2-7	TGTGCCAGTAGTAACGTAGCGGGGGGGCCGTACGAGCAGTACTTC	CASSNVAGGPYEQYF
-	TRBD1	TRBV20-1	TRBJ1-6	TGCAGTGCTAGACGTACGACAGGGGCCTTTCTTAACCTCCACTTT	CSARRTTGAFLNLHF
-	-	TRBV9	TRBJ1-1	TGTGCCAGCAGCTCCCAGGGAGGGGTGAACACTGAAGCTTTCTTT	CASSSQGGVNTEAFF
-	-	TRBV9	TRBJ1-6	TGTGCCAGCAGCTACGGGACTAGCGGGGCCAATTCACCCCTCCACTTT	CASSYGTSGANSPLHF
-	TRBD1	TRBV24-1	TRBJ2-2	TGTGCCACCAGTTCAAACCTGGGGACAGGGGTGAACACCGGGGAGCTGTTTTTT	CATSSNLGTGVNTGELFF
few	-	TRBV7-9	TRBJ2-2	TGTGCCAGCAGCTTGAACAGACCACCAACCGGGGAGCTGTTTTTT	CASSLNRPPTGELFF
many	-	TRBV29-1	TRBJ2-1	TGCAGCGTTCTGGGATATGAGCAGTTCTTC	CSVLGYEQFF
-	-	TRBV9	TRBJ1-5	TGTGCCAGCAGCCCCCGAGGGGGGGGCCCCCTCGATCAGCCCCAGCATTTT	CASSPRGGGPLDQPQHF
-	-	TRBV15	TRBJ1-1	TGTGCCACCAGCACCGCAGGGAACACTGAAGCTTTCTTT	CATSTAGNTEAFF
many	TRBD1	TRBV20-1	TRBJ1-3	TGCAGTGCCCGGGACAGTCGGTCTGGAAACACCATATATTTT	CSARDSRSGNTIYF
-	TRBD2	TRBV7-9	TRBJ2-7	TGTGCCAGCAGCTTAAGCGGGGTCGCCTACGAGCAGTACTTC	CASSLSGVAYEQYF
once	-	TRBV20-1	TRBJ1-3	TGCAGTGCTCCTGCCGCGGGGGAGTACACCATATATTTT	CSAPAAGEYTIYF
few	-	TRBV2	TRBJ2-7	TGTGCCAGCAGTTTAAGACAGGCCTACCAGCAGTACTTC	CASSLRQAYQQYF
-	TRBD1	TRBV12-3/TRBV12-4	TRBJ1-2	TGTGCCAGCACCGCCGGGACAGGGTATGGCTACACCTTC	CASTAGTGYGYTF
many	TRBD1	TRBV11-3	TRBJ2-7	TGTGCCAGCGGAGACAGGGAATACGAGCAGTACTTC	CASGDREYEQYF